This record looks at one T cell receptor beta chain sequence and its context. What it binds is unknown. The sample comes from a study of T cell responses to AZD1222 COVID-19 vaccine. Study details: Investigators merged groups given second doses at roughly 4 or roughly 12 weeks.

Sequenced by immunoSEQ multiplex PCR; TCRdb stores in-frame clones only, minus some. The table lists around 100,000 clones, roughly 90% of them singletons. Whole-study results and caveats: Seropositive status at baseline applied to only five to seven AZD1222 recipients. The peak T cell response came first, and repertoires were sampled only after it.

Sequencing was performed on peripheral blood, taken on day 0 of AZD1222 vaccination. This receptor was identified in an adult in good health.

Written as DNA, the CDR3 is TGTGCCAGCAGTCTTAGCGGGGGGTCCTACAATGAGCAGTTCTTC. This translates into CASSLSGGSYNEQFF. The V gene is TRBV11-2, the J gene TRBJ2-1, with 10 bases lining up with TRBD2. CDR1 and CDR2 from the germline V gene are SGHAT and FQNNGV. Germline trimming cut 6 bases from V and 1 base from J; bases unmatched to any gene: 3. The CDR3 sequence is 15 residues long.